The clone carrying this T cell receptor (beta chain) was recorded many times. What it binds is not known. The germline V gene encodes CDR1 MNHEY and CDR2 SMNVEV (reference sequence). V shed 1 base and J 1 base; nucleotides not matched to a gene: 3. The CDR3 consists of 15 residues. Building of the TCR beta libraries involved iRepertoire HTBI primers and Arm-PCR of CDR3 regions. TCRdb reprocessed the multiplex PCR reads with MiXCR, giving one entry per CDR3 protein. The sample gives roughly 500,000 distinct CDR3 sequences, around 12% of which show up once; about 8.9% is in the top ten. This sample stems from a study of regulatory T cells in long-lasting Graves disease. Study-level points and caveats: Patients with persistent disease showed a bias toward TRBV28, TRBJ1-2 and TRBJ2-5.

The time point here: newly diagnosed GD, antithyroid drugs for less than 3 months. After RNA was extracted from PBMCs, the TCR library was made from it. The same specimen was also included in a second study, on T cells in Graves' hyperthyroidism and ophthalmopathy. That source notes: Blood shared most expanded thyroid clonotypes above 0.001.

This receptor was identified in a woman in her twenties or thirties with Graves disease. The genes are TRBV27 and TRBJ2-7, with TRBD2 identical over 8 bases. Specimen: peripheral blood mononuclear cells (PBMCs), collected at new diagnosis, from a patient treated with antithyroid drugs. The CDR3 is CASSLWASGSYEQYF. DNA for the CDR3: TGTGCCAGCAGTTTATGGGCTAGCGGGTCCTACGAGCAGTACTTC.